This T cell receptor (beta chain) came from a study of blood T cell repertoires in COVID-19. Study context: Acute and convalescent COVID-19 specimens originated in the United States, Italy and Spain. The analysed material was cDNA or gDNA that came from T cells, B-cell-depleted T cells, or PBMCs.

A single count supports this clone. The CDR3 spans 18 residues. Losses at the gene ends were 3 bases for V and 2 bases for J; bases not matched to a gene: 6. Germline V CDR1 and CDR2: ENHRY, SYGVKD. Per the authors' pipeline: Reference gene primers were amplified, and this amplification served to estimate nucleated cell counts. Sequencing was performed with immunoSEQ multiplex PCR; in TCRdb, only in-frame clones are kept and a portion is missing. V, J and clone size are those of that table, while D and trimming were read from the DNA. The table includes about 200,000 clones, more than 75% detected once.

The sequenced sample consisted of peripheral blood. The clonotype was recovered from a man in his sixties who had recovered from COVID-19. This chain connects TRBV10-3 to TRBJ2-6, with TRBD1 identical over 11 bases. The DNA of the CDR3 is TGTGCCATCAGTGACCCCGGACAGGGGGCGCCTGGGGCCAACGTCCTGACTTTC. This translates into CAISDPGQGAPGANVLTF.